This T cell receptor (beta chain) came from a study of T-cell memory formation after mild COVID-19. The CDR3 covers 14 residues. V lost 8 bases and J 4 bases, leaving 14 bases between the germline ends. Germline CDR1 reads MNHNS; CDR2 reads SASEGT. Using its own MiXCR run on the 5' RACE reads, TCRdb lists one record per CDR3 protein. The sample shows around 320,000 distinct CDR3 sequences, 28% of them seen only once. The sequenced sample was PBMCs or a T cell subset sorted from them (not recorded which). This chain links TRBV6-1 with TRBJ2-2; perhaps TRBD1 as D (6 bases). This clonotype was obtained from an adult woman who had mild COVID-19 (a few samples of this study predate the infection). Cell type and time point are not known. The CDR3 DNA follows: TGTGCCAGCCTCTGGCGGACAGCCACCGGGGAGCTGTTTTTT. Protein: CASLWRTATGELFF.